These 22 T cell receptor beta chains were sequenced from one sample in a study of blood T cell repertoires in COVID-19. Data came from immunoSEQ multiplex PCR; TCRdb stores just in-frame clones and leaves some out. The sample holds fewer than 250,000 clones, 65% to 85% seen once. Sequencing was carried out using peripheral blood. The receptors were sampled from a human donor in a cohort sampled during active COVID-19.

This rearrangement joins TRBV4-2 to TRBJ2-3; 9 bases are shared with TRBD2. CDR1 is LGHNA, CDR2 YNFKEQ, per germline. The CDR3 spans 17 residues. The trim removed 0 bases at V and 3 bases at J, leaving 7 bases unmatched. The CDR3 is CASSQETSGGITDTQYF. The CDR3, as DNA: TGTGCCAGCAGCCAAGAAACGAGCGGGGGGATTACAGATACGCAGTATTTT.

V usage is TRBV2 and J usage is TRBJ2-5; 9 positions agree with TRBD1. V dropped 5 bases and J dropped 8; count of bases not matched to a gene: 12. Germline CDR1 SNHLY, CDR2 FYNNEI. The CDR3 runs to 15 residues. CDR3 DNA sequence: TGTGCCAGCAGTATCCAAAGGCCGGGACAGGGTACCCAGTACTTC. It yields the protein CASSIQRPGQGTQYF.

The chain carries TRBV5-6 and TRBJ2-1; 7 nucleotides agree with TRBD2. J lost 9 bases, V lost 3 bases, and 0 bases had no gene match. CDR1 and CDR2 from the germline V gene are SGHDT and YYEEEE. The length of the CDR3 is 11 residues. The CDR3 here is CASSWGGEQFF. CDR3 coding DNA: TGTGCCAGCAGCTGGGGGGGTGAGCAGTTCTTC.

J is TRBJ2-7 and V is TRBV5-1; TRBD1 matches 8 bases. With V trimmed by 1 base and J by 3 bases, 6 bases remained unmatched. In germline, CDR1 is SGHRS, CDR2 YFSETQ. The length of the CDR3 is 15 residues. The CDR3 DNA follows: TGCGCCAGCAGCTTGACAACTGGACAGGGCTACGAGCAGTACTTC. Protein sequence: CASSLTTGQGYEQYF.

This clone was seen a handful of times. The chain combines TRBV3-1 (or the pseudogene TRBV3-2) with TRBJ1-4; a weak D match, TRBD1 (5 bases). V dropped 4 bases and J dropped 5 bases, with 14 bases sitting between them. The CDR3 is made up of 15 amino acids. CDR1 and CDR2 (germline): LGHDT, YNNKEL (reference sequence). This CDR3 is CASSPPGIVNEKLFF. The CDR3 nucleotides are TGTGCCAGCAGCCCGCCAGGGATAGTGAATGAAAAACTGTTTTTT.

The chain joins TRBV2 to TRBJ1-3; 7 positions agree with TRBD1. This CDR3 is built from 15 residues. Germline V gives CDR1 SNHLY, CDR2 FYNNEI. The junction had 6 bases not matched to a gene; V was cut back by 4 bases and J by 3 bases. CDR3 residues: CASSAEGAVGNTIYF. The CDR3 nucleotides read TGTGCCAGCAGTGCCGAGGGGGCCGTTGGAAACACCATATATTTT. The whole variable domain, filled in from reference TRBV2 and TRBJ1-3, reads EPEVTQTPSHQVTQMGQEVILRCVPISNHLYFYWYRQILGQKVEFLVSFYNNEISEKSEIFDDQFSVERPDGSNFTLKIRSTKLEDSAMYFCASSAEGAVGNTIYFGEGSWLTVV.

The rearrangement uses TRBV14 and TRBJ2-7, with D perhaps matching TRBD1 (5 bases). Trimming took off 1 base at V and 0 bases at J, with 7 bases between the two ends. The germline gives CDR1 SGHDN, CDR2 FVKESK. The CDR3 runs 14 residues. As DNA, the CDR3 is TGTGCCAGCAGCCAAGGACAGAACTCCTACGAGCAGTACTTC. Protein sequence: CASSQGQNSYEQYF.

In its sample, this clone was seen once. The chain combines TRBV27 with TRBJ2-2; TRBD1 matches at 8 bases. J was trimmed by 0 bases and V by 8 bases; bases with no gene match: 5. CDR3 length equals 15 residues. Germline V gene data show CDR1 as MNHEY and CDR2 as SMNVEV (reference sequence). The CDR3 is CASQEGQANTGELFF. The CDR3 DNA is TGTGCCAGCCAGGAGGGACAGGCGAACACCGGGGAGCTGTTTTTT.

This clone was detected ten times or more. The V gene is TRBV27, the J gene TRBJ2-2; 7 nucleotides align to TRBD2. The germline V gene has CDR1 MNHEY and CDR2 SMNVEV (reference sequence). V shed 7 bases and J 1 base; nucleotides not matched to a gene: 12. The CDR3 spans 17 residues. CDR3 loop: CASTPWGGLMNTGELFF. The DNA for the CDR3 is TGTGCCAGCACTCCCTGGGGGGGACTTATGAACACCGGGGAGCTGTTTTTT.

The genes are TRBV11-3 and TRBJ2-2; maybe TRBD2 (6 bases). The CDR3 is 14 amino acids. From germline, CDR1 is SGHNT and CDR2 YENEEA. With 11 bases removed from V and 7 bases from J, the gap between germline ends came to 20 bases. The CDR3 is CACTGAPRGGELFF. The CDR3 DNA follows: TGTGCCTGCACGGGAGCTCCCCGGGGCGGGGAGCTGTTTTTT.

The CDR3 coding sequence is TGTGCCAGCACCCCCCTTGGTAGCGGGAGGGAGAGAAACATTCAGTACTTC. Its protein product is CASTPLGSGRERNIQYF. The chain combines TRBV4-2 with TRBJ2-4; the match to TRBD2 covers 11 bases. V lost 7 bases and J lost 6; bases outside the gene matches: 14. CDR3 length equals 17 residues. In germline, CDR1 is LGHNA, CDR2 YNFKEQ.

This clone was counted once. This sequence joins TRBV5-1 and TRBJ2-3, with D maybe TRBD2 (5 bases). The CDR3 has 16 amino acids. The V gene lost 0 bases and the J gene lost 2 bases, with 13 bases spanning the gap. The germline CDR1 and CDR2 sequences are SGHRS and YFSETQ. This CDR3 reads CASSLEASLPTDTQYF. The CDR3 DNA is TGCGCCAGCAGCTTGGAGGCTAGCTTACCCACAGATACGCAGTATTTT.

This clone was observed once. The chain joins TRBV5-1 to TRBJ2-3; tentatively, D is TRBD2 (5 bases). The CDR3 covers 12 residues. V was shortened by 0 bases and J by 8 bases, with 7 bases between the two germline ends. CDR1 is SGHRS and CDR2 is YFSETQ in the germline V gene. The CDR3 nucleotides are TGCGCCAGCAGCTTGGCCAGCGGTACGCAGTATTTT. Its translation: CASSLASGTQYF.

The gene calls are TRBV14 and TRBJ2-2; TRBD1 matches at 10 bases. The CDR3 has 15 amino acids. The J segment lost 5 bases and the V segment lost 4 bases, leaving 4 bases of the junction unmatched. CDR1 and CDR2 from the germline V gene are SGHDN and FVKESK. CDR3: CASSPTDRGTGELFF. DNA of the CDR3: TGTGCCAGCAGCCCTACGGACAGGGGGACCGGGGAGCTGTTTTTT. Using reference TRBV14 and TRBJ2-2 for the parts outside the CDR3, the full variable domain is EAGVTQFPSHSVIEKGQTVTLRCDPISGHDNLYWYRRVMGKEIKFLLHFVKESKQDESGMPNNRFLAERTGGTYSTLKVQPAELEDSGVYFCASSPTDRGTGELFFGEGSRLTVL.

The chain is built from TRBV28 and TRBJ1-5; no firm D call. This CDR3 is built from 15 residues. Trimming took 5 bases from V and 0 from J, leaving 11 bases between them. Looked up from germline, CDR1 is MDHEN and CDR2 is SYDVKM. This CDR3 reads CASSSPRDSNQPQHF. CDR3 in DNA: TGTGCCAGCAGTAGTCCCCGGGATAGCAATCAGCCCCAGCATTTT.

There are many counts of this clone. The CDR3 bases are TGTGCCAGCAGTGCAATGACAGGGGGCGCCGAGCAGTACTTC. Protein product: CASSAMTGGAEQYF. V gene TRBV27 combines with J gene TRBJ2-7, with TRBD1 identical over 10 bases. From germline, CDR1 is MNHEY and CDR2 SMNVEV (reference sequence). J was trimmed by 6 bases and V by 5 bases; bases with no gene match: 7. This CDR3 comprises 14 residues.

The gene calls are TRBV7-2 and TRBJ2-1, with a possible D match to TRBD2 (6 bases). The CDR3 has 17 amino acids. The germline V gene encodes CDR1 SGHTA and CDR2 FQGNSA. V lost 2 bases and J 9 bases, leaving 23 bases between the germline ends. This CDR3 is CASSLNAGTDILREQFF. CDR3 DNA sequence: TGTGCCAGCAGCTTAAACGCAGGGACTGATATACTACGTGAGCAGTTCTTC.

The genes are TRBV6-5 and TRBJ2-6, with a weak D call TRBD2 (5 bases). Per the germline V gene, CDR1 is MNHEY and CDR2 is SVGAGI. V was clipped by 4 bases and J by 3 bases, with 7 bases between them. The CDR3 is 14 residues long. CDR3 in amino acids: CASSSRGGANVLTF. CDR3 nucleotides: TGTGCCAGCAGTTCTCGGGGTGGGGCCAACGTCCTGACTTTC.

This chain connects TRBV2 to TRBJ1-5; 9 bases match TRBD1. The germline V gene has CDR1 SNHLY and CDR2 FYNNEI. With 4 bases clipped from V and 9 bases from J, the junction kept 7 bases outside the gene matches. This CDR3 is 14 amino acids long. The CDR3 DNA follows: TGTGCCAGCAGTGGAGACAGGGGGGACGGGCCCCAGCATTTT. It yields the protein CASSGDRGDGPQHF.

V is TRBV5-1 and J is TRBJ2-7; D gene unclear. The V gene lost 4 bases and the J gene lost 6 bases, with 23 bases spanning the gap. CDR1 SGHRS and CDR2 YFSETQ come from the germline V gene. This CDR3 comprises 16 residues. CDR3 bases: TGCGCCAGCAGCCACGTTGGTGGTTATGGAGTTGGCGAGCAGTACTTC. Encoded protein: CASSHVGGYGVGEQYF.

V is TRBV18 and J is TRBJ1-1; 7 positions agree with TRBD1. After removal of 4 bases from V and 5 bases from J, the junction contained 16 bases not matched to a gene. Germline loops: CDR1 KGHSH, CDR2 LQKENI. The CDR3 is 17 residues long. The CDR3 sequence: CASSQTGTLLRKTEAFF. CDR3 coding DNA: TGTGCCAGCTCACAGACAGGGACACTCCTTCGAAAGACTGAAGCTTTCTTT.

V usage is TRBV6-6 and J usage is TRBJ1-1, with 8 positions matching TRBD1. This CDR3 region has 15 residues. The J segment lost 3 bases and the V segment lost 5 bases, leaving 8 bases of the junction unmatched. Germline V gene sequence: CDR1 MNHNY, CDR2 SVGAGI (reference sequence). For the CDR3, the DNA is TGTGCCAGCAGTGATCTACAACAGGGGGACACTGAAGCTTTCTTT. Its translation: CASSDLQQGDTEAFF.